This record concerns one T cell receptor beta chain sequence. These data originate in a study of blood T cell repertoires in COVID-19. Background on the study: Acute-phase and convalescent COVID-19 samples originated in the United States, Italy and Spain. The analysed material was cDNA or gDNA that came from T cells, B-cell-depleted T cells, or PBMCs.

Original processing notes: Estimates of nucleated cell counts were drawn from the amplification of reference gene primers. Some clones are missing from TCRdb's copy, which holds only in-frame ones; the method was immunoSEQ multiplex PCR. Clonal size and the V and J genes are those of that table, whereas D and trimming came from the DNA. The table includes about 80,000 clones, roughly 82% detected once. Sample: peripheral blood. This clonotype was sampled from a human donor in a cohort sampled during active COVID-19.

The CDR3 DNA sequence: TGTGCCAGCAGTCCACCGGGACAGGGAGGCTATGGCTACACCTTC. It translates to CASSPPGQGGYGYTF. The chain links TRBV6-5 to TRBJ1-2; TRBD1 matches 9 bases. Germline-derived CDR1 and CDR2 are MNHEY and SVGAGI. V gave up 5 bases and J gave up 4 bases; unmatched junction bases: 8. The CDR3 is 15 amino acids.